This entry lists 14 T cell receptor beta chains sequenced from one sample in a study of Ad26.COV2.S vaccination and SARS-CoV-2 variants. This table comes from immunoSEQ multiplex PCR, and its TCRdb copy is limited to in-frame clones, with some not included. The sample has 350,000 to 400,000 clones, approximately 91% seen once. Treatment indicated: about 20 received Ad26.COV2.S at low or high dose, single or two shots; roughly 5 received placebo; per-sample allocation not given. The samples were gathered on day 63 after the first injection of vaccine or placebo. The sample here was peripheral blood, taken in a trial of Ad26.COV2.S vaccine versus placebo. The receptors were gathered from a person aged 18 to 65 who received the Ad26.COV2.S COVID-19 vaccine or a placebo.

This sequence joins TRBV12-5 and TRBJ1-5; D not certain. This CDR3 is built from 19 residues. Germline-derived CDR1 and CDR2 are LGHNT and FRNRAP. Trimming removed 7 bases from V and 0 bases from J, with 25 bases in between. The CDR3, as DNA: TGTGCTAGTGAGGAGCGGTCAGCGGTTCGTCACAATAGCAATCAGCCCCAGCATTTT. Its protein product is CASEERSAVRHNSNQPQHF.

CDR3 sequence: CASSSGGSAYNEQFF. The DNA of the CDR3 is TGTGCCAGCAGCAGCGGGGGCTCGGCCTACAATGAGCAGTTCTTC. V is TRBV5-6 and J is TRBJ2-1, with 8 bases that match TRBD2. CDR1 is SGHDT and CDR2 is YYEEEE in the germline V gene. The ends lost 4 bases at V and 2 bases at J; junction bases unmatched: 5. This CDR3 is 15 amino acids long.

The chain carries TRBV5-1 and TRBJ1-2; TRBD1 aligns across 8 bases. Trimming took 4 bases from V and 8 from J; bases not matched to a gene: 19. The CDR3 consists of 17 residues. Germline-derived CDR1 and CDR2 are SGHRS and YFSETQ. CDR3 in DNA: TGCGCCAGCAGCCCAACTCGCATGGGACAGGTAGTGAGAGGCTACACCTTC. It encodes CASSPTRMGQVVRGYTF.

The chain combines TRBV3-1 (or the pseudogene TRBV3-2) with TRBJ1-2; no firm D call. Per germline, CDR1 LGHDT and CDR2 YNNKEL (reference sequence). This CDR3 has 13 amino acids. V lost 2 bases and J 2 bases, leaving 6 bases between the germline ends. The CDR3 sequence: CASSQLRNYGYTF. In DNA, the CDR3 is TGTGCCAGCAGCCAATTACGGAACTATGGCTACACCTTC.

V usage is TRBV2 and J usage is TRBJ2-2; TRBD2 is a possible D gene (5 bases). CDR3 size: 15 residues. Trimming took off 1 base at V and 7 bases at J, with 13 bases between the two ends. Germline V gene lookup returns CDR1 SNHLY and CDR2 FYNNEI. The CDR3 coding sequence is TGTGCCAGCAGTGAAGTCCTAGCTATCGGCGGGGAGCTGTTTTTT. Amino acids: CASSEVLAIGGELFF.

The chain combines TRBV11-2 with TRBJ1-2; D may be TRBD1 (5 bases). The germline V and J ends were trimmed by 0 bases and 3 bases, with 8 bases remaining between them. The CDR3 totals 14 residues. Germline-derived CDR1 and CDR2 are SGHAT and FQNNGV. CDR3 bases: TGTGCCAGCAGCTTAGAAGGGGAACACTATGGCTACACCTTC. It yields the protein CASSLEGEHYGYTF. Filled out from reference TRBV11-2 and TRBJ1-2, the complete variable domain reads EAGVAQSPRYKIIEKRQSVAFWCNPISGHATLYWYQQILGQGPKLLIQFQNNGVVDDSQLPKDRFSAERLKGVDSTLKIQPAKLEDSAVYLCASSLEGEHYGYTFGSGTRLTVV.

The chain joins TRBV6-6 to TRBJ2-7, with 8 bases lining up with TRBD2. In germline, CDR1 is MNHNY, CDR2 SVGAGI (reference sequence). The CDR3 is 12 residues long. Trimming cost V 7 bases and J 6 bases; bases outside gene matches: 5. The CDR3 region has the DNA TGTGCCAGCAATGACCGGGGGGGCGAGCAGTACTTC. It codes for CASNDRGGEQYF.

The V gene is TRBV30, the J gene TRBJ1-4, with 7 bases lining up with TRBD1. The CDR3 is 13 amino acids. Germline CDR1 GTSNPN, CDR2 SVGIG (reference sequence). J lost 4 bases, V lost 6 bases, and 5 bases had no gene match. CDR3 loop: CACPGDSNEKLFF. DNA of the CDR3: TGTGCCTGCCCCGGGGACAGTAATGAAAAACTGTTTTTT. Full variable domain (outside the CDR3, taken from reference TRBV30 and TRBJ1-4): SQTIHQWPATLVQPVGSPLSLECTVEGTSNPNLYWYRQAAGRGLQLLFYSVGIGQISSEVPQNLSASRPQDRQFILSSKKLLLSDSGFYLCACPGDSNEKLFFGSGTQLSVL.

This clone appeared once. The genes are TRBV5-1 and TRBJ1-4, with 9 bases aligning to TRBD1. CDR1 is SGHRS, CDR2 YFSETQ, per germline. The CDR3 is made up of 15 amino acids. The trim removed 5 bases at V and 7 bases at J, leaving 9 bases unmatched. CDR3 loop: CASSAQGQGREKLFF. In DNA form, the CDR3 reads TGCGCCAGCAGTGCCCAGGGACAGGGTCGTGAAAAACTGTTTTTT.

The V and J genes are TRBV7-6 and TRBJ2-5; D perhaps matches TRBD1 (6 bases). The CDR3 extends over 16 amino acids. V lost 1 base and J lost 5, with 17 bases in between. Germline assignment: CDR1 SGHVS and CDR2 FNYEAQ. The CDR3 spells CASSLGGRRLQETQYF. As DNA, the CDR3 is TGTGCCAGCAGCTTAGGGGGGCGGAGATTGCAGGAGACCCAGTACTTC.

The CDR3 nucleotides read TGTGCCAGCAGACCTAGACAGAATTCCTACAATGAGCAGTTCTTC. Translation gives CASRPRQNSYNEQFF. The chain employs TRBV27 and TRBJ2-1, with D possibly being TRBD1 (5 bases). The CDR3 has 15 amino acids. Germline-derived CDR1 and CDR2 are MNHEY and SMNVEV (reference sequence). Trimming cost V 6 bases and J 1 base, with 13 bases left between them.

The chain employs TRBV4-3 and TRBJ2-7, with 8 bases lining up with TRBD1. CDR3 length: 14 amino acids. Germline V gene lookup returns CDR1 LGHNA and CDR2 YSLEER. Losses at the gene ends were 5 bases for V and 2 bases for J; bases not matched to a gene: 5. CDR3 residues: CASSSGQGTYEQYF. CDR3 in DNA: TGCGCCAGCAGCTCCGGACAGGGAACCTACGAGCAGTACTTC.

This clone is a singleton in its sample. The genes are TRBV2 and TRBJ2-2; D unclear. Germline CDR1 is SNHLY and CDR2 is FYNNEI. This CDR3 comprises 13 residues. The V gene lost 6 bases and the J gene lost 5 bases, with 10 bases spanning the gap. The CDR3 DNA reads as TGTGCCAGCAGACCGGATCAAACCGGGGAGCTGTTTTTT. Protein product: CASRPDQTGELFF.

V gene TRBV5-1 combines with J gene TRBJ1-1; TRBD1 is a possible D gene (6 bases). Trimming stripped 4 bases from V and 4 bases from J, with 11 bases between. From germline, CDR1 is SGHRS and CDR2 YFSETQ. CDR3 length equals 13 residues. CDR3 coding DNA: TGCGCCAGCAGCCACAGGGAAGGCACTGAAGCTTTCTTT. This sequence encodes CASSHREGTEAFF.